Below are 31 T cell receptor beta chains sequenced from a single sample in a study of cytomegalovirus exposure and HLA in healthy donors (dated by TCRdb to the late 2010s). The library was obtained by the immunoSEQ multiplex PCR assay. For the multiplex PCR, a mixture combining 60 forward primers for TCR Vbeta segments and 13 reverse primers for TCR Jbeta segments was used. Here the immuneACCESS table is served through TCRdb, limited to in-frame sequences with V and J called. Missing clones are a known gap in these copies; in checked studies unresolved V genes cover under half, and the rest lacks a known reason. The sample table shows around 70,000 clones, and around 69% are seen once. The ten largest account for 9.5% to 12% of the sample. What was sequenced was PBMCs. Receptors were obtained from a human donor in good health.

This chain links TRBV9 with TRBJ2-5; 7 positions match TRBD1. V was clipped by 4 bases and J by 3 bases; unmatched bases: 6. CDR1 is SGDLS, CDR2 YYNGEE, per germline. CDR3 size: 14 residues. CDR3: CASSPRDRKETQYF. The CDR3 DNA sequence: TGTGCCAGCAGCCCCCGGGACAGAAAAGAGACCCAGTACTTC. Based on the CDR3 plus reference TRBV9 and TRBJ2-5, the full variable domain is DSGVTQTPKHLITATGQRVTLRCSPRSGDLSVYWYQQSLDQGLQFLIQYYNGEERAKGNILERFSAQQFPDLHSELNLSSLELGDSALYFCASSPRDRKETQYFGPGTRLLVL.

The chain uses TRBV6-5 and TRBJ2-7; 11 nucleotides align to TRBD2. CDR1 MNHEY and CDR2 SVGAGI come from the germline V gene. The CDR3 spans 15 residues. Trimming cost V 4 bases and J 4 bases; bases outside gene matches: 6. The CDR3: CASSFPGTSGYEQYF. As DNA, the CDR3 is TGTGCCAGCAGTTTCCCCGGGACTAGCGGTTACGAGCAGTACTTC.

The V gene is TRBV5-1, the J gene TRBJ2-2; 7 bases map to TRBD1. Germline trimming cut 7 bases from V and 6 bases from J; bases unmatched to any gene: 9. This CDR3 contains 14 residues. Germline V gives CDR1 SGHRS, CDR2 YFSETQ. The CDR3 DNA reads as TGCGCCAGCCCCTCAGGGGGAAGGGCCGGGGAGCTGTTTTTT. As protein: CASPSGGRAGELFF.

The rearrangement uses TRBV6-1 and TRBJ2-6; no clear D gene. CDR3 length: 16 residues. Germline loops: CDR1 MNHNS, CDR2 SASEGT. Trimming pared 1 base from V and 2 bases from J, leaving 9 bases between. The CDR3 reads CASSEDYRTGANVLTF. The CDR3 DNA follows: TGTGCCAGCAGTGAAGACTACCGAACTGGGGCCAACGTCCTGACTTTC.

The CDR3 loop is CASSWKGMETQYF. The CDR3, as DNA: TGTGCCAGTAGTTGGAAGGGGATGGAGACCCAGTACTTC. This chain links TRBV19 with TRBJ2-5; D possibly corresponds to TRBD1 (5 bases). Germline-derived CDR1 and CDR2 are LNHDA and SQIVND (reference sequence). This CDR3 contains 13 residues. V lost 5 bases, J lost 5 bases, and 12 bases lay in between.

This chain uses TRBV7-9 with TRBJ1-2; a weak D match, TRBD1 (5 bases). The V gene lost 5 bases and the J gene lost 6 bases, with 10 bases spanning the gap. Germline CDR1 and CDR2: SEHNR and FQNEAQ (reference sequence). The CDR3 is made up of 12 amino acids. In DNA, the CDR3 is TGTGCCAGCAGCCGCGGGGGGGATGGCTACACCTTC. As protein: CASSRGGDGYTF.

This chain connects TRBV10-2 to TRBJ1-4; D might be TRBD1 (5 bases). The CDR3 is made up of 13 amino acids. Trimming removed 7 bases from V and 8 bases from J, with 14 bases in between. Germline V CDR1 and CDR2: WSHSY, SAAADI. The CDR3 spells CASNVGGDEKLFF. In DNA form, the CDR3 reads TGCGCCAGCAACGTGGGAGGGGACGAAAAACTGTTTTTT.

The chain couples TRBV13 to TRBJ2-7; TRBD1 matches at 9 bases. This CDR3 region has 14 residues. V was clipped by 5 bases and J by 6 bases; unmatched bases: 8. Germline CDR1 PRHDT, CDR2 FYEKMQ (reference sequence). CDR3 amino acids: CASSLGQGHSEQYF. The CDR3 DNA sequence: TGTGCCAGCAGCCTCGGACAGGGGCATAGCGAGCAGTACTTC.

Here the CDR3 DNA reads TGTGCCAGCAGTTTCCTCGACACCGCTGAAGCTTTCTTT. This sequence encodes CASSFLDTAEAFF. The chain is built from TRBV6-5 and TRBJ1-1, with no clear D. V was cut by 4 bases and J by 6 bases, with 12 bases left in between. Per the germline V gene, CDR1 is MNHEY and CDR2 is SVGAGI. The CDR3 contains 13 residues.

This chain joins TRBV27 and TRBJ2-7; tentative D call: TRBD2 (6 bases). Per germline, CDR1 MNHEY and CDR2 SMNVEV (reference sequence). Deletions cut 6 bases from V and 4 bases from J, with 25 bases between. The CDR3 is 17 residues long. CDR3 protein: CASSRASSGLPLYEQYF. The CDR3 region has the DNA TGTGCCAGCAGCCGGGCCTCGTCGGGACTTCCCCTTTACGAGCAGTACTTC.

This clone was recorded many times. V usage is TRBV5-1 and J usage is TRBJ2-1; TRBD2 might be the D (6 bases). The CDR3 has 13 amino acids. Trimming stripped 0 bases from V and 7 bases from J, with 8 bases between. Germline CDR1 and CDR2: SGHRS and YFSETQ. The CDR3 nucleotides are TGCGCCAGCAGCTTGGGGGGGGAGAATGAGCAGTTCTTC. It is translated as CASSLGGENEQFF.

The J gene is TRBJ1-2, the V gene TRBV6-5, with 7 positions matching TRBD1. Trimming removed 6 bases from V and 7 bases from J; junction bases left unmatched: 8. The length of the CDR3 is 13 residues. CDR1 and CDR2 (germline): MNHEY, SVGAGI. The CDR3 bases are TGTGCCAGCAGCCCCGGGACAGCGGTTGGCTACACCTTC. Its translation: CASSPGTAVGYTF.

With regard to this clone: At one end the junction does not follow the germline gene, possibly because of a read error. This sequence joins TRBV6-6 and TRBJ1-3; D gene uncertain. Germline CDR1 is MNHNY and CDR2 is SVGAGI (reference sequence). The CDR3 runs to 12 residues. CDR3 bases: TGTGCCACCCAATACGTTGGAGACACCATATATTTT. It yields the protein CATQYVGDTIYF.

The J gene is TRBJ1-1, the V gene TRBV27, with D uncertain. V lost 3 bases, J lost 0 bases, and 11 bases lay in between. From germline, CDR1 is MNHEY and CDR2 SMNVEV (reference sequence). The CDR3 contains 15 residues. In DNA, the CDR3 is TGTGCCAGCAGTTTCCGGGGAGAGATGAACACTGAAGCTTTCTTT. Encoded protein: CASSFRGEMNTEAFF.

This sequence joins TRBV27 and TRBJ1-2; a weak D match, TRBD1 (6 bases). The CDR3 length is 15 residues. The V end was cut by 3 bases, the J end by 4 bases, with 15 bases between. Germline CDR1 MNHEY, CDR2 SMNVEV (reference sequence). The CDR3 DNA sequence: TGTGCCAGCAGTTTCTCCGGGACATCTCGCTATGGCTACACCTTC. This encodes CASSFSGTSRYGYTF.

This clone was counted once. The chain couples TRBV2 to TRBJ1-1, with D possibly matching TRBD1 (6 bases). The CDR3 runs to 11 residues. Germline V gene lookup returns CDR1 SNHLY and CDR2 FYNNEI. Between the trimmed V and J ends, which lost 6 bases and 9 bases, there was a span of 11 bases. The CDR3 DNA reads as TGTGCCAGCAGGTTTGACAGGAAAGCTTTCTTT. The encoded protein is CASRFDRKAFF. Full variable domain (rest looked up from reference TRBV2 and TRBJ1-1): EPEVTQTPSHQVTQMGQEVILRCVPISNHLYFYWYRQILGQKVEFLVSFYNNEISEKSEIFDDQFSVERPDGSNFTLKIRSTKLEDSAMYFCASRFDRKAFFGQGTRLTVV.

This clone was picked up one time. This chain joins TRBV7-8 and TRBJ2-6; 10 nucleotides align to TRBD1. CDR3 length equals 15 residues. J lost 9 bases, V lost 6 bases, and 8 bases had no gene match. The germline V gene has CDR1 SGHVS and CDR2 FQNEAQ. The CDR3 protein is CASSSGQGEDNVLTF. The CDR3 nucleotides read TGTGCCAGCAGTTCTGGACAGGGGGAAGACAACGTCCTGACTTTC.

This chain connects TRBV5-1 to TRBJ2-7, with TRBD2 identical over 8 bases. CDR3 length: 15 amino acids. The germline V gene encodes CDR1 SGHRS and CDR2 YFSETQ. The junction had 3 bases not matched to a gene; V was cut back by 0 bases and J by 1 base. CDR3 protein: CASSLVVAGSYEQYF. The CDR3 coding sequence is TGCGCCAGCAGCTTGGTAGTAGCGGGGTCCTACGAGCAGTACTTC. Complete variable domain (other parts from reference TRBV5-1 and TRBJ2-7): KAGVTQTPRYLIKTRGQQVTLSCSPISGHRSVSWYQQTPGQGLQFLFEYFSETQRNKGNFPGRFSGRQFSNSRSEMNVSTLELGDSALYLCASSLVVAGSYEQYFGPGTRLTVT.

J is TRBJ1-1 and V is TRBV15; the D gene is possibly TRBD1 (6 bases). Looked up from germline, CDR1 is LNHNV and CDR2 is YYDKDF (reference sequence). CDR3 length: 13 residues. V was pared by 0 bases and J by 12 bases, with 14 bases between. CDR3 nucleotide sequence: TGTGCCACCAGCAGAGATAATGGACAGCTCACTTTCTTT. Protein product: CATSRDNGQLTFF.

The J gene is TRBJ1-1, the V gene TRBV10-2; tentative D call: TRBD1 (5 bases). Germline V CDR1 and CDR2: WSHSY, SAAADI. CDR3 length: 13 amino acids. Deletions cut 8 bases from V and 5 bases from J, with 15 bases between. The CDR3 reads CASCRAPGTEAFF. In nucleotides, the CDR3 is TGCGCCAGCTGCAGAGCTCCAGGGACTGAAGCTTTCTTT.

The V and J genes are TRBV29-1 and TRBJ2-1, with a weak D call TRBD1 (6 bases). The CDR3 is made up of 15 amino acids. Per the germline V gene, CDR1 is SQVTM and CDR2 is ANQGSEA. Between the trimmed V and J ends, which lost 0 bases and 0 bases, there was a span of 9 bases. CDR3 residues: CSVEEDRSSYNEQFF. In DNA, the CDR3 is TGCAGCGTTGAAGAGGACAGAAGCTCCTACAATGAGCAGTTCTTC.

As DNA, the CDR3 is TGTGCCAGCAGAGGACAGGGGGGGATGAACACTGAAGCTTTCTTT. It translates to CASRGQGGMNTEAFF. The V gene is TRBV2, the J gene TRBJ1-1, with 10 bases fitting TRBD1. CDR3 length: 15 residues. Germline-derived CDR1 and CDR2 are SNHLY and FYNNEI. Losses at the gene ends were 6 bases for V and 0 bases for J; bases not matched to a gene: 4.

CDR3 nucleotides: TGTGCCAGCGGGTACGTGACAGGGCTTAATTATGAGCAGTTCTTC. As protein: CASGYVTGLNYEQFF. The chain has TRBV5-8 and TRBJ2-1; 7 bases are a match to TRBD1. With V trimmed by 7 bases and J by 8 bases, 15 bases remained unmatched. This CDR3 spans 15 amino acids. Germline CDR1 SGHTS, CDR2 YDEGEE.

The chain couples TRBV5-4 to TRBJ2-1, with D maybe TRBD2 (6 bases). This CDR3 contains 16 residues. The germline CDR1 and CDR2 sequences are SGHNT and YYREEE (reference sequence). Trimming took 2 bases from V and 6 from J, leaving 18 bases between them. In DNA, the CDR3 is TGTGCCAGCAGCTTAGACCCGGGACTCCCAACCAATGAGCAGTTCTTC. This sequence encodes CASSLDPGLPTNEQFF.

The chain carries TRBV30 and TRBJ2-1; no firm D call. Germline CDR1 GTSNPN, CDR2 SVGIG (reference sequence). The V gene lost 1 base and the J gene lost 0 bases, with 16 bases spanning the gap. The CDR3 totals 17 residues. CDR3 sequence: CAWSALSSYSSYNEQFF. As DNA, the CDR3 is TGTGCCTGGAGTGCCCTGAGCTCTTATAGCTCCTACAATGAGCAGTTCTTC.

This clone showed up just a few times. The V and J genes are TRBV9 and TRBJ2-7; the match to TRBD2 covers 8 bases. This CDR3 is 15 amino acids long. In germline, CDR1 is SGDLS, CDR2 YYNGEE. V lost 3 bases to trimming and J lost 2 bases; unmatched junction nucleotides: 7. The CDR3 nucleotides read TGTGCCAGCAGCGGCTCCGGGACTAGGCCCTACGAGCAGTACTTC. Its protein product is CASSGSGTRPYEQYF.

J is TRBJ1-1 and V is TRBV19; tentatively, D is TRBD1 (5 bases). Germline V gives CDR1 LNHDA, CDR2 SQIVND (reference sequence). Trimming pared 5 bases from V and 6 bases from J, leaving 13 bases between. The CDR3 loop spans 13 amino acids. The CDR3 nucleotides are TGTGCCAGTAGTCCCTATGCGGGGGCTGAAGCTTTCTTT. Residues: CASSPYAGAEAFF.

This clone was detected only once. The chain links TRBV7-2 to TRBJ1-5; D not resolved. Germline CDR1 reads SGHTA; CDR2 reads FQGNSA. The V and J ends lost 1 base and 5 bases respectively, with 15 bases between them. This CDR3 region has 16 residues. CDR3 coding DNA: TGTGCCAGCAGCTTAGGGTTAGGGAGATGGGATCAGCCCCAGCATTTT. Amino acids: CASSLGLGRWDQPQHF.

In this sample, this clone turned up a few times. As DNA, the CDR3 is TGTGCCAGCAGACCCGGACAGGGGTTCAATCAGCCCCAGCATTTT. Its protein product is CASRPGQGFNQPQHF. This chain connects TRBV6-6 to TRBJ1-5; 9 bases are a match to TRBD1. V shed 6 bases, J shed 3 bases, and the junction held 6 bases outside the gene matches. CDR1 is MNHNY, CDR2 SVGAGI, per germline (reference sequence). The CDR3 contains 15 residues.

V usage is TRBV19 and J usage is TRBJ1-2, with TRBD1 identical over 8 bases. Germline CDR1 and CDR2: LNHDA and SQIVND (reference sequence). V trimming: 4 bases; J trimming: 8 bases; junction bases outside the gene matches: 6. The CDR3 has 13 residues. The CDR3 nucleotides read TGTGCCAGTAGTACCAGGGACAGGCAAGGCTACACCTTC. The encoded protein is CASSTRDRQGYTF.

The chain couples TRBV20-1 to TRBJ1-1, with D perhaps matching TRBD1 (6 bases). The germline CDR1 and CDR2 sequences are DFQATT and SNEGSKA (reference sequence). The CDR3 runs 11 residues. Between the trimmed V and J ends, which lost 3 bases and 10 bases, there was a span of 12 bases. The CDR3 region has the DNA TGCAGTGCTAGGACAGGCCGAGGAGCTTTCTTT. As protein: CSARTGRGAFF.